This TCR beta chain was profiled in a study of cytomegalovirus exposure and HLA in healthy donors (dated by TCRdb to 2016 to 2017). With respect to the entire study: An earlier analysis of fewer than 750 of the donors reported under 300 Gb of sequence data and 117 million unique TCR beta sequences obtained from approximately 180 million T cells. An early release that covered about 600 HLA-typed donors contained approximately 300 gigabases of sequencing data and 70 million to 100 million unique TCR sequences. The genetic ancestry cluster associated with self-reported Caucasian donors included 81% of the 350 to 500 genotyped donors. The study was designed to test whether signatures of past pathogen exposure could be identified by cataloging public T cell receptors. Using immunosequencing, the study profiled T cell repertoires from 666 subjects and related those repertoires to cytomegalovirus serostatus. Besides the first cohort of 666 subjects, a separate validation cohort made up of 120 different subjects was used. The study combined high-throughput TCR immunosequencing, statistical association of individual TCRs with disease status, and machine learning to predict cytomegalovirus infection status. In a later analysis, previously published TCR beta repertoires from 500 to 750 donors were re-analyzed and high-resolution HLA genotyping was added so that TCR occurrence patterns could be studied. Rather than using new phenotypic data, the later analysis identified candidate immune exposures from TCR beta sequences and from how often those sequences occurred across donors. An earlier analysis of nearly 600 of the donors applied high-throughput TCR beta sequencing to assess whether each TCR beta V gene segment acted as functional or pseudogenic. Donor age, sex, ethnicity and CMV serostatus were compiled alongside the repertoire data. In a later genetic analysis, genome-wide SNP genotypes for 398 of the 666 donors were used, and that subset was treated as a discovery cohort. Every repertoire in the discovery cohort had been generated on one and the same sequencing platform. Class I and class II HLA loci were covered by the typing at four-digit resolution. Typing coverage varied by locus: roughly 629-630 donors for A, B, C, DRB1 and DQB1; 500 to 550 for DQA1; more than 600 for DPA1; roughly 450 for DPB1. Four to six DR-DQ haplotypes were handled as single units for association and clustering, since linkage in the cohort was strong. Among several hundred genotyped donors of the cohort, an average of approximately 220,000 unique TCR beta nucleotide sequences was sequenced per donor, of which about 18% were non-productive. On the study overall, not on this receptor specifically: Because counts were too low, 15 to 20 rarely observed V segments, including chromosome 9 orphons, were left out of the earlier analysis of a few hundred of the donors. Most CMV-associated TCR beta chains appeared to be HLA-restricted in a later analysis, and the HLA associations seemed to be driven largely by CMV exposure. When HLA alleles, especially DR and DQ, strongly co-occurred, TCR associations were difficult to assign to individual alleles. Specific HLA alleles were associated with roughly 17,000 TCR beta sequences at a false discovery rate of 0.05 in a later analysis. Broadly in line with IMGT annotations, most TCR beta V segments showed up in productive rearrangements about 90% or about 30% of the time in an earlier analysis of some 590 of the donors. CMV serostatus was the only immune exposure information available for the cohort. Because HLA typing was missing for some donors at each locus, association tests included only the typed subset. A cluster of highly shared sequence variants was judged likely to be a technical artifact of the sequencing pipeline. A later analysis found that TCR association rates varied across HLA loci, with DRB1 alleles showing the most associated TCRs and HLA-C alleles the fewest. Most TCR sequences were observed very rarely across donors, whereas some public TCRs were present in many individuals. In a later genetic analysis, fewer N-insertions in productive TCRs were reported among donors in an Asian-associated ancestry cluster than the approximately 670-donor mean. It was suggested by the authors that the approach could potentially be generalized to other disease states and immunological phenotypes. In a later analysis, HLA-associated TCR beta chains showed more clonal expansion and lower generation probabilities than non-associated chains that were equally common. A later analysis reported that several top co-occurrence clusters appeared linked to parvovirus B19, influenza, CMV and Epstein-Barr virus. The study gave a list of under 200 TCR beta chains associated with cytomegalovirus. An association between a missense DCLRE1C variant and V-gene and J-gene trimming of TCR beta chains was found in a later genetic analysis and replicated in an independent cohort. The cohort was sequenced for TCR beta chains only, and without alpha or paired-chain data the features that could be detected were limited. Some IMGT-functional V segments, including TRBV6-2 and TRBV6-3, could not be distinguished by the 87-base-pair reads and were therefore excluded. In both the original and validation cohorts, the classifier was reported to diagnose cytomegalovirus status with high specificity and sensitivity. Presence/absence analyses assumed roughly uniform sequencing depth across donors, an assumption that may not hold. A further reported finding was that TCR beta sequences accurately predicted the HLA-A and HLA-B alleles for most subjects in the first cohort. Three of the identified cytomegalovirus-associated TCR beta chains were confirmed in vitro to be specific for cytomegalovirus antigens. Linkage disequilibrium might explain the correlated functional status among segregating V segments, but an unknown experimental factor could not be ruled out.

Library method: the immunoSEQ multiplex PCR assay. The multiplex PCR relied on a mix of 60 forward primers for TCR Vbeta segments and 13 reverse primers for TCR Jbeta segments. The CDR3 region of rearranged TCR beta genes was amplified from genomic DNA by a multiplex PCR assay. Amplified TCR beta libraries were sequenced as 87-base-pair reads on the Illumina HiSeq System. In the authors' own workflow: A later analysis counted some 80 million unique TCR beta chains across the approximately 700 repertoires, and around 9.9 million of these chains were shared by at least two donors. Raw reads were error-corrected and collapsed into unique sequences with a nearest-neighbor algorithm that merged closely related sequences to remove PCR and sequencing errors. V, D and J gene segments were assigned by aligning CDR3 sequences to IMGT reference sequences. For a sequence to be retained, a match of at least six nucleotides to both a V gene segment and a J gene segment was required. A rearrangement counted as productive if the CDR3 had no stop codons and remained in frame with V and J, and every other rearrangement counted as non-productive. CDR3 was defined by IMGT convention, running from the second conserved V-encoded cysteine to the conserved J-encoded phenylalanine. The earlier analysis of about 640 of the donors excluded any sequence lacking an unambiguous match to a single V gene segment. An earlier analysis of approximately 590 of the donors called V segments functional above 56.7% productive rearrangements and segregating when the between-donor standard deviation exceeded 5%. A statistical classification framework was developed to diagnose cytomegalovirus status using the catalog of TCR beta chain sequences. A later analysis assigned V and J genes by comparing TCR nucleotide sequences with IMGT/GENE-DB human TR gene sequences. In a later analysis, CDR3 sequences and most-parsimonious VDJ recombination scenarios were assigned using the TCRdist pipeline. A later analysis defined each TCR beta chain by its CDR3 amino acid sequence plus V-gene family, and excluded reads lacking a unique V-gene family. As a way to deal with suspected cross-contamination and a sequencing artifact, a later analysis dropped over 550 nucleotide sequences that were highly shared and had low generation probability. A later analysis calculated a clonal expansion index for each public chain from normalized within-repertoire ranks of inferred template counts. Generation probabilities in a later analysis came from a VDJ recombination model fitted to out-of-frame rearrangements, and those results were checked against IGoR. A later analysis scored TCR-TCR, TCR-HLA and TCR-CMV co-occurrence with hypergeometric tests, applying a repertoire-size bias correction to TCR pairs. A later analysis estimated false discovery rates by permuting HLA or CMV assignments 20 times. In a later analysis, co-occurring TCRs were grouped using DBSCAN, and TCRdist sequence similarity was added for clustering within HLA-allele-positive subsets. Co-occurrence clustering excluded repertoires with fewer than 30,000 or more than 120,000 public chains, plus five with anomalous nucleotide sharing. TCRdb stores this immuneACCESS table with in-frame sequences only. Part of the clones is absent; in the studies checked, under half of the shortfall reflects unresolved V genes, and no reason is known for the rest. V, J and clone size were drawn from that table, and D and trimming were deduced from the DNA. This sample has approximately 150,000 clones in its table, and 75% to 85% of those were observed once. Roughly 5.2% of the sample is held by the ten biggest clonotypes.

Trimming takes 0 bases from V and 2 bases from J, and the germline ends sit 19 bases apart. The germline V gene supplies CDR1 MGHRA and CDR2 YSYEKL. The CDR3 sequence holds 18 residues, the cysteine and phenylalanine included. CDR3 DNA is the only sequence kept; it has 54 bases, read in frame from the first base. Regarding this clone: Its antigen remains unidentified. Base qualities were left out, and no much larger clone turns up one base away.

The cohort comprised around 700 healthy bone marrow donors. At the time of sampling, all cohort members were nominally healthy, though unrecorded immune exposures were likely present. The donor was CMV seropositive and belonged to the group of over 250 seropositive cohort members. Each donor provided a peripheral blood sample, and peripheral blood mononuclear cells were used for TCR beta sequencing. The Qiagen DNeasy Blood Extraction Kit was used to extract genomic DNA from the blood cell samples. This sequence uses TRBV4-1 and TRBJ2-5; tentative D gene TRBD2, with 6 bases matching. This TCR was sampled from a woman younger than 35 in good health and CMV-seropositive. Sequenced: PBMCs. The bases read TGCGCCAGCAGCCAAGAACGCCAAACGGTAGCGGTTCAAGAGACCCAGTACTTC. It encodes CASSQERQTVAVQETQYF.